The present entry profiles one TCR beta chain with its context. Profiled with immunoSEQ multiplex PCR; TCRdb holds only in-frame clones, not every one. The table lists roughly 150,000 clones, around 85% of them singletons. These data come from a study of blood T cell repertoires in COVID-19. The germline V gene has CDR1 SGHTA and CDR2 FQGNSA. The CDR3 has 14 amino acids. With V trimmed by 3 bases and J by 3 bases, 3 bases remained unmatched. This chain links TRBV7-2 with TRBJ2-7, with TRBD2 matching over 9 bases. The sample consisted of peripheral blood. The clonotype originates from an elderly woman with COVID-19, enrolled during active disease. CDR3 residues: CASSFATSGYEQYF. In nucleotides, the CDR3 is TGTGCCAGCAGCTTCGCGACTAGCGGCTACGAGCAGTACTTC. The full variable domain, in which reference TRBV7-2 and TRBJ2-7 provide the parts outside the CDR3, is GAGVSQSPSNKVTEKGKDVELRCDPISGHTALYWYRQSLGQGLEFLIYFQGNSAPDKSGLPSDRFSAERTGGSVSTLTIQRTQQEDSAVYLCASSFATSGYEQYFGPGTRLTVT.